This T cell receptor (beta chain) derives from a study of shared clonotypes between healthy human individuals. Study as a whole: CD8 memory received one plate per donor, CD8 naive two, CD4 memory three and CD4 naive three. Notes on the study in general: Sorted-subset sequencing, rarefaction showed, was incomplete despite large depth. Several donors held approximately 4.6% of naive CD4 clonotypes in common.

Clones were read by immunoSEQ multiplex PCR, and TCRdb kept only the in-frame ones, dropping some. The data show about 2 million clones, approximately 94% seen once. This CDR3 region has 14 residues. Germline V CDR1 and CDR2: MNHEY, SVGAGI. V shed 2 bases and J shed 2 bases, with 10 bases lying between them. Naive CD8 populations comprised CD45RO-negative cells positively selected for CCR7, excluding terminally differentiated effector memory CD45RA+ cells. Comments on this clone: The antigen is not known.

The clonotype originates from a man younger than 35 in good health. Sequences were obtained from naive CD8+ T cells sorted from blood. This sequence joins TRBV6-5 and TRBJ2-7; a weak D match, TRBD2 (5 bases). This chain's CDR3 is CASSYQSGTYEQYF. CDR3 nucleotide sequence: TGTGCCAGCAGTTACCAAAGCGGAACCTACGAGCAGTACTTC.